This TCR beta chain was recovered during a study of T cell repertoires in cytomegalovirus infection. Findings and limits, study-wide: Ex vivo, HLA-C-restricted CMV-specific TCR beta clonotypes prevailed over the rest of the response.

TCRdb ran MiXCR on the reads and lists one entry per CDR3 protein. The sample carries about 60,000 distinct CDR3 sequences, approximately 36% recorded once. J was trimmed by 0 bases and V by 4 bases; bases with no gene match: 9. Germline V CDR1 and CDR2: MNHEY, SVGAGI. The CDR3 covers 17 residues. Note on this clonotype: The antigen is not known.

The sample consisted of PBMCs, sequenced either directly or after in vitro stimulation (not recorded which). The sequence came from a human donor in good health (CMV status not recorded). Some clones in this sample may be carry-over from other donors' samples. This chain links TRBV6-5 with TRBJ2-1; 7 bases match TRBD2. The CDR3 coding sequence is TGTGCCAGCAGTTGGGGGGGAGGGCCCAGCTCCTACAATGAGCAGTTCTTC. It translates to CASSWGGGPSSYNEQFF.